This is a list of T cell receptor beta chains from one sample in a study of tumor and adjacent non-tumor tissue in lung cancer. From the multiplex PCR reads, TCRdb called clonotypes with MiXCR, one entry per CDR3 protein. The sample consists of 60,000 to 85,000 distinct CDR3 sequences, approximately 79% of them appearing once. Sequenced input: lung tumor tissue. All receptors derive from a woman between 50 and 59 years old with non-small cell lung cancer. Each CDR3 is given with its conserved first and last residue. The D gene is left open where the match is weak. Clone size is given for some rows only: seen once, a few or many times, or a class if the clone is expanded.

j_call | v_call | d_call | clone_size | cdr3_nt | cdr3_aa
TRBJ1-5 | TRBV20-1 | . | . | TGCAGTGCTAGAAATCTAACAGGAGATAATCAGCCCCAGCATTTT | CSARNLTGDNQPQHF
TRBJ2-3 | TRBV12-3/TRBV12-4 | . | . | TGTGCCAGCTACCCTAACCCGATTACAGATACGCAGTATTTT | CASYPNPITDTQYF
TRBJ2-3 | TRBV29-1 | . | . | TGCAGAGTCCCAGGGCATGGCACAGATACGCGGTATTTT | CRVPGHGTDTRYF
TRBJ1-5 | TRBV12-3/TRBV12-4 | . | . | TGCGCCAGCACCCAGCGTAGCAATAAGCCCCAGCATTTT | CASTQRSNKPQHF
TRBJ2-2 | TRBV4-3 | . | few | TGCGCCAACAGCCGAGAACGAAGTGTAGGCACCGGGGAGCTGTTTTTT | CANSRERSVGTGELFF
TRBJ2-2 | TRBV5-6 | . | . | TGTACCAGCGGTTTGGGACGAAACACCGGGGAGTTGCTTTTT | CTSGLGRNTGELLF
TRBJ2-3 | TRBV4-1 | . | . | TGCGCCAGCAGCGAGTCGGAACGGCCCGCGGGTACGCAGTATTTT | CASSESERPAGTQYF
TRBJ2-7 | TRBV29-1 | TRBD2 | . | TGCAGCGTTGAAGGGACGACTAGCAACGAGCAGTACTTC | CSVEGTTSNEQYF
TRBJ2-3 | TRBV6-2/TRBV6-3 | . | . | TGTGCCAGCAATTACTCGGAGGGTTCGGCGCTGTATTTT | CASNYSEGSALYF
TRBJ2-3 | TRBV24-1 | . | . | TGTGCCACCAGTGATATAACAGATACCTCCACAGATACGCAGTATTTT | CATSDITDTSTDTQYF
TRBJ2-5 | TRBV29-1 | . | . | TGCAGCGTTGAATACCCTGAAGGACAAGAGACCCAGAACTTC | CSVEYPEGQETQNF
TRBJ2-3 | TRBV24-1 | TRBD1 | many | TGTGCCACCAGTGGGACAGGGGAAACAGATACGCAGTATTTT | CATSGTGETDTQYF
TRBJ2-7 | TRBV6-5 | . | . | TGTGCCGGTAGAACCCAGGACAGCGCCTACAAGCAGTACTTC | CAGRTQDSAYKQYF
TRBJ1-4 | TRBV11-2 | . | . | TGTGCCAGCGCGGCCCAGTTCGGGGATGAAAAACTGTTTTTT | CASAAQFGDEKLFF
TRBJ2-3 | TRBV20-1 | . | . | TGCAGTGCAGGGGGCCACGGGACTAGTGGGACCACAGATACGCAGTATTTT | CSAGGHGTSGTTDTQYF
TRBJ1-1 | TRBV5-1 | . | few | TGCGCCAGCAGCCCTACTATAACAGGGCGGAACACTGAAGCTTTCTTT | CASSPTITGRNTEAFF
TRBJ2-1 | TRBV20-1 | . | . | TGCAGTGCTAGAGTCTTAACGGGAGTCTCCAATGAGCAGTTCTTC | CSARVLTGVSNEQFF
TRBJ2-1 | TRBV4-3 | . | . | TGCGCCAGCTGCCAAGGGGAAGGAGGTGAGCATTTCTTC | CASCQGEGGEHFF
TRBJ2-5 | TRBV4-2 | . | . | TGTGCCAGCGGCCAAGTTTATGGGAGAGGAGAGACGCAGTACTTC | CASGQVYGRGETQYF
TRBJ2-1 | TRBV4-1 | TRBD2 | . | TGCGTCAGCAGCCAAGCCTGGTCTAGCGGGAGTACCAATGAGCAGTTCTTC | CVSSQAWSSGSTNEQFF
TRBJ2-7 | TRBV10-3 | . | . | TGTGCCATCACAGGGCGGGCCTACGAGCAGCACTTC | CAITGRAYEQHF
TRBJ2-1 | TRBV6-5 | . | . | TGTACCAGCAGTGTGAGGGCAGGCGGGCTTAGTGAGCAATTCTTC | CTSSVRAGGLSEQFF
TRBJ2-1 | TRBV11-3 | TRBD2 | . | TGTGCCAGCAGTCTTAGCGGGAGCACGTCAAAGGACAATGAGCATTTCTTC | CASSLSGSTSKDNEHFF
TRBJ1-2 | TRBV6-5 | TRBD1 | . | TGCGCCAGCAGGTCGAACAGGGGAAACTATGGCTACTCCTTC | CASRSNRGNYGYSF
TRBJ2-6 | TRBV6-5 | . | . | TGTGCCAGCAGGTATACAAGCTTCTCTGGGACCAACGTCCTGACTTTC | CASRYTSFSGTNVLTF
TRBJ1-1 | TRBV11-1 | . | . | TGTGCCAGCGAGTTTCGGGATAGGGTAACTGAAGCTTTCTTT | CASEFRDRVTEAFF
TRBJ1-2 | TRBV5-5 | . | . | TGTGCCAGCAACTTGGTATCCAGTCAGAACCATGGCTACACCTTC | CASNLVSSQNHGYTF
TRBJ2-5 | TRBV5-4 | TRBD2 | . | TGTGCCAGCAGCTCCGGGACTAACGGGAACCTACAAGAGACTCAGTGCTTC | CASSSGTNGNLQETQCF